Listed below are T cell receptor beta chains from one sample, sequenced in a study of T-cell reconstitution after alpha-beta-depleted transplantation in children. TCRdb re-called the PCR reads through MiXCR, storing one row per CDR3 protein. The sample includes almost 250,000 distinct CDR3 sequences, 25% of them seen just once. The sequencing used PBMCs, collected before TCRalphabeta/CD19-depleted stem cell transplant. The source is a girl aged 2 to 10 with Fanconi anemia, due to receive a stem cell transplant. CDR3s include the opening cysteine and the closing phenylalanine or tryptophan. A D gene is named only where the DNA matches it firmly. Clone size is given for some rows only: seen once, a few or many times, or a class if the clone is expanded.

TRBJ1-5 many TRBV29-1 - TGCAGCGTTCGAGAGGGGGGATTCAATAGCAATCAGCCCCAGCATTTT CSVREGGFNSNQPQHF
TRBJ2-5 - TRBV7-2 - TGTGCCAGCAGCTTAGCGCCCGGGGGTCCCCTGGGCACCCAGTACTTC CASSLAPGGPLGTQYF
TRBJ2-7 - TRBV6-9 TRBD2 TGTGCCAGCAGTTCCGGGACTAGCGGAACTTCCTACGAGCAGTACTTC CASSSGTSGTSYEQYF
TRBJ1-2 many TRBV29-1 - TGCAGCGTTGAGGACTATGGCTACACCTTC CSVEDYGYTF
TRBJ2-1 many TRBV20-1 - TGCAGTGCTAGGTGGCAGGGAGCTTACAATGAGCAGTTCTTC CSARWQGAYNEQFF
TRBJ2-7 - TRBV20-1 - TGCAGTGCTAATGGGGGGTCCTACGAGCAGTACTTC CSANGGSYEQYF
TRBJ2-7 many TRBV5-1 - TGCGCCAGCAGCTTAGCTAGCTTCTACGAGCAGTACTTC CASSLASFYEQYF
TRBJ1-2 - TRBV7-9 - TGTGCCAGCAGCTTAGAAGGGGCGCGCTACACCTTC CASSLEGARYTF
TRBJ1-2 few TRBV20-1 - TGCTGTGCTAGGCGCGGGGGGACCGCTGTCAACTATGGCTACACCTTC CCARRGGTAVNYGYTF
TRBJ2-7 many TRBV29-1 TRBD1 TGCAGCGTCACCACCGGGACAGTTTACGAGCAGTACTTC CSVTTGTVYEQYF
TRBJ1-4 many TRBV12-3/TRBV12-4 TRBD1 TGTGCCAGCAGTACCACTCGGGACAGGTTTGAAAAACTGTTTTTT CASSTTRDRFEKLFF
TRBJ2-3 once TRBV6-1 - TGTGCCAGCGGTGATTCGGGACCCACAGATACGCAGTATTTT CASGDSGPTDTQYF
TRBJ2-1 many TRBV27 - TGTGCCAGCAGCCTTGTGGTAGCGAGTAATGAGCAGTTCTTC CASSLVVASNEQFF
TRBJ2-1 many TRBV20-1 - TGCAGTGCTAGAGAGGCCGACTTGGGTCACAATGAGCAGTTCTTC CSAREADLGHNEQFF
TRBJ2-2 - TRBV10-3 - TGTGCCATCAAGGAACGCGCGAACACCGGGGAGCTGTTTTTT CAIKERANTGELFF
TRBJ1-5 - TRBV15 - TGTGCCACCAGCAGGGAACGGTGGGGGCCCCAGCATTTT CATSRERWGPQHF
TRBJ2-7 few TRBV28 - TGTGCCAGCAGTTTATTAAGGGCTTTTGGGACTTCCTACGAGCAGTACTTC CASSLLRAFGTSYEQYF
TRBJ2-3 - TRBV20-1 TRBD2 TGCACCTTCGGGACTAGCGGGCCCACAGATACGCAGTATTTT CTFGTSGPTDTQYF
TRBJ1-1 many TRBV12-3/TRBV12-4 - TGTGCCAGCAGTTCCGCGGACAGCATGAACACTGAAGCTTTCTTT CASSSADSMNTEAFF
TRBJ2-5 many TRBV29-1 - TGCAGCGCCGAAGCACGCCGCCAAGAGACCCAGTACTTC CSAEARRQETQYF
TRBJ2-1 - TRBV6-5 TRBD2 TGTGCCAGCAGTTACTCGGGCGGGGGGGCCGAACACTCCTACAATGAGCAGTTCTTC CASSYSGGGAEHSYNEQFF
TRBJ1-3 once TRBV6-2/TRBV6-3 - TGTGCCAGCAGTCCCTGGGGGCAGGGCTGGGGGGGAAACACCATATATTTT CASSPWGQGWGGNTIYF
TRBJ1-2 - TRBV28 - TGTGCCAGCAGTTTAGTGGGGCCGGCCTATGGCTACACCTTC CASSLVGPAYGYTF
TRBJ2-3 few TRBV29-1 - TGCAGCGCTATAACGGATACGCAGTATTTT CSAITDTQYF
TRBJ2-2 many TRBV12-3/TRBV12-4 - TGTGCCAGCAATAGAGGGCAAGGGGGTCGGACCGGGGAGCTGTTTTTT CASNRGQGGRTGELFF
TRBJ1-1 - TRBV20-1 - TGCAGTGCTAACGACATAACGAACACTGAAGCTTTCTTT CSANDITNTEAFF
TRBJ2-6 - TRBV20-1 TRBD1 TGCAGTGCTAGGAACACGGGACAGGGCTATGTCCTGACTTTC CSARNTGQGYVLTF
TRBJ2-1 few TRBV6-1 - TGTGCCAGCAGCCGGACGGATCTACACTACAATGAGCAGTTCTTC CASSRTDLHYNEQFF
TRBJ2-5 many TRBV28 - TGTGCCAGCAGGACTACCTACCATTTCCAAGAGACCCAGTACTTC CASRTTYHFQETQYF
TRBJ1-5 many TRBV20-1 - TGCAGTGCTACACAGGGTTCTCAGCCCCAGCATTTT CSATQGSQPQHF
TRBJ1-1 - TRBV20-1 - TGCAGTGCTAGTAAGCCGGGATCGAACACTGAAGCTTTCTTT CSASKPGSNTEAFF
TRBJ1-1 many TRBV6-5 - TGTGCCAGCAGTTCTCCGAGGTTGGGAAGCACTGAAGCTTTCTTT CASSSPRLGSTEAFF
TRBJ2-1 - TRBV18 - TGTGCCAGCTCACCACCCGGCCCGCTCTACAATGAGCAGTTCTTC CASSPPGPLYNEQFF
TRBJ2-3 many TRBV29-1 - TGCAGCGTTGGAGGGCACGATACGCAGTATTTT CSVGGHDTQYF
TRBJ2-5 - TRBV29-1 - TGCAGCGTTGAACCGGGGCGAGGGGAGACCCAGTACTTC CSVEPGRGETQYF
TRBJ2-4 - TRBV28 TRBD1 TGTGCCAGCAGTCTGACAGGGCCGACAAACATTCAGTACTTC CASSLTGPTNIQYF
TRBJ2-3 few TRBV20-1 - TGCAGTGCTGCCCATAGTGGAGCAGATACGCAGTATTTT CSAAHSGADTQYF
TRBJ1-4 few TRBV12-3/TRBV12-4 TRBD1 TGTGCCAGCAGTCCACCAGGGGGACCGAATGAAAAACTGTTTTTT CASSPPGGPNEKLFF
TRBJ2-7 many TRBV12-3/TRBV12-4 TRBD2 TGTGCCAGCAGTCCCCGGACTAGCGGGGTCCACGAGCAGTACTTC CASSPRTSGVHEQYF
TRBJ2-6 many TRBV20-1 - TGCAGTGCTAGGAGTCGGAACCGGTCAGGGGCCAACGTCCTGACTTTC CSARSRNRSGANVLTF
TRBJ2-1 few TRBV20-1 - TGCAGTGCTAGTAGGCATATGGAGCAGTTCTTC CSASRHMEQFF
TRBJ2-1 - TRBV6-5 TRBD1 TGTGCCAGCAGTTCCCAACCGGGACAGGGTAGGCATGAGCAGTTCTTC CASSSQPGQGRHEQFF
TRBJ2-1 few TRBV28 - TGTGCCAGCAGTTTAGGTATCAGGGAAAGGAGCTCCTACAATGAGCAGTTCTTC CASSLGIRERSSYNEQFF
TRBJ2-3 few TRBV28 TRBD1 TGTGCCAGCAGAAGTTACGTTGACAGGGAACCCACAGATACGCAGTATTTT CASRSYVDREPTDTQYF
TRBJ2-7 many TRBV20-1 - TGCAGTGCTAGGAGAAGCGACGAGCAGTACTTC CSARRSDEQYF
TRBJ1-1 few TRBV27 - TGTGCCAGCAATCTTCTATTGGACAGGAACACTGAAGCTTTCTTT CASNLLLDRNTEAFF
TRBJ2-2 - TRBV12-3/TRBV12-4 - TGTGCCAGCAGTCCCAGGGGCGATATCGCGAACACCGGGGAGCTGTTTTTT CASSPRGDIANTGELFF
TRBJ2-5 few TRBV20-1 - TGCAGTGCTAGGAGATCAGACAGCACATTTTATCCATTGGAGACCCAGTACTTC CSARRSDSTFYPLETQYF
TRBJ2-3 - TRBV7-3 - TGTGCCAGCAGCTTACGGGCCGAAGATACGCAGTATTTT CASSLRAEDTQYF
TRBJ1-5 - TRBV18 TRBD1 TGTGCCAGCTCATCCGGGACAGGGGGCAATCAGCCCCAGCATTTT CASSSGTGGNQPQHF
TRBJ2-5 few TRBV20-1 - TGCAGTGCCCCGGGCCAGACGGAGACCCAGTACTTC CSAPGQTETQYF
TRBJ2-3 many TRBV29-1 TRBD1 TGCAGCGTTGATACCAGGGGGACAGGGGTGAGGAGGACAGATACGCAGTATTTT CSVDTRGTGVRRTDTQYF
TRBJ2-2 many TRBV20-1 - TGCAGTGCTATTTCGGTCACCGGGGAGCTGTTTTTT CSAISVTGELFF
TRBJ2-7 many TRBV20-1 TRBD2 TGCAGTGCTAGAGGAAGCGGGAGCCGGGAGCAGTACTTC CSARGSGSREQYF
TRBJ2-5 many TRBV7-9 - TGTGCCAGCAGCTTAGGACAGATTCAAGAGACCCAGTACTTC CASSLGQIQETQYF
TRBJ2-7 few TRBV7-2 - TGTGCCAGCAGCCTCTCCTTCAGGGGAGAGCAGTACTTC CASSLSFRGEQYF
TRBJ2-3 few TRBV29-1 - TGCAGCGTTGTTGGGTCAGATACGCAGTATTTT CSVVGSDTQYF
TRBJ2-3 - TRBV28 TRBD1 TGTGCCAGCAGTTCCCCGGGACAGGGGACAGATACGCAGTATTTT CASSSPGQGTDTQYF
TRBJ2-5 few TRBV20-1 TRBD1 TGCAGTCTCCGGGACAGGGGGTGGCAAGAGACCCAGTACTTC CSLRDRGWQETQYF
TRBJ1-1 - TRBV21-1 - TGTGCCAGCAGCAAAGGGCGGAGGAACACTGAAGCTTTCTTT CASSKGRRNTEAFF